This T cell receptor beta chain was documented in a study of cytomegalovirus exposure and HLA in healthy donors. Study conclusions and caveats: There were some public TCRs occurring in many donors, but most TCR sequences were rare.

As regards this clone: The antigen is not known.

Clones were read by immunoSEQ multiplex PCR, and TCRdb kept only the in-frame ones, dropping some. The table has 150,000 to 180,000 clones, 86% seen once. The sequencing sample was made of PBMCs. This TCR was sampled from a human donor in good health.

Here the CDR3 DNA reads TGTGCCAGCAGCTTATTTGACACCTCCTACGAGCAGTACTTC. As protein: CASSLFDTSYEQYF. The genes are TRBV7-6 and TRBJ2-7, with no clear D. CDR1 is SGHVS and CDR2 is FNYEAQ in the germline V gene. The V end was cut by 2 bases, the J end by 0 bases, with 8 bases between. This CDR3 comprises 14 residues.